The 18 T cell receptor beta chains below come from one sample, sequenced in a study of T cell repertoires in cytomegalovirus infection. Antigen specificity for these receptors is unknown. MiXCR was run by TCRdb on the reads, yielding one entry per CDR3 protein. Of 650,000 to 900,000 distinct CDR3 sequences detected, 30% to 35% appear once; the ten largest clones hold approximately 13%. The source was cultured CD8+ T cells from PBMCs, collected from culture after CMV antigen stimulation. These receptors were collected from a human donor in good health (CMV status not recorded). Some clones in this sample may be carry-over from other donors' samples.

This clonotype was seen ten or more times. The chain carries TRBV11-2 and TRBJ1-6, with 8 bases fitting TRBD1. Germline CDR1 and CDR2: SGHAT and FQNNGV. This CDR3 region has 15 residues. Germline trimming cut 0 bases from V and 10 bases from J; bases unmatched to any gene: 5. The CDR3 DNA reads as TGTGCCAGCAGCTTAGAACGGAACAGGGGGTCACCCCTCCACTTT. It encodes CASSLERNRGSPLHF.

The chain uses TRBV2 and TRBJ1-2; D gene ambiguous. The CDR3 covers 16 residues. With 2 bases removed from V and 7 bases from J, the gap between germline ends came to 20 bases. The germline gives CDR1 SNHLY, CDR2 FYNNEI. The CDR3 reads CASSETLGSSPFGYTF. CDR3 DNA: TGTGCCAGCAGTGAAACGCTCGGGTCCTCACCTTTTGGCTACACCTTC.

The chain employs TRBV6-5 and TRBJ2-1; D ambiguous. Germline V gives CDR1 MNHEY, CDR2 SVGAGI. Between the trimmed V and J ends, which lost 0 bases and 3 bases, there was a span of 12 bases. This CDR3 is 16 amino acids long. CDR3 nucleotides: TGTGCCAGCAGTTACTCGAACCCTAGTTTCTACAATGAGCAGTTCTTC. As protein: CASSYSNPSFYNEQFF.

This clonotype has more than one count but fewer than ten. This CDR3 reads CASSEARGRQYEQYF. As DNA, the CDR3 is TGTGCCAGCAGTGAAGCGAGGGGACGCCAATACGAGCAGTACTTC. The V call is TRBV6-1, the J call TRBJ2-7; either TRBD1 or TRBD2 may supply D (5 bases each). V shed 0 bases and J shed 4 bases, with 13 bases lying between them. Germline V gene sequence: CDR1 MNHNS, CDR2 SASEGT. This CDR3 region has 15 residues.

This chain joins TRBV6-1 and TRBJ2-3; the match to TRBD2 covers 7 bases. The CDR3 loop spans 15 amino acids. CDR1 MNHNS and CDR2 SASEGT come from the germline V gene. Trimming took 5 bases from V and 0 from J; bases not matched to a gene: 5. The CDR3 reads CASSKLAVSTDTQYF. The CDR3 nucleotides read TGTGCCAGCAGTAAGCTAGCGGTCAGCACAGATACGCAGTATTTT.

The chain recombines TRBV6-1 with TRBJ1-1, with TRBD1 matching 7 bases. The V gene's germline CDR1 is MNHNS and CDR2 SASEGT. The length of the CDR3 is 14 residues. J gave up 7 bases and V 4 bases, and 9 bases lay outside the gene matches. The CDR3 region is CASSGGVGTDEAFF. The CDR3, as DNA: TGTGCCAGCAGTGGAGGGGTGGGGACAGATGAAGCTTTCTTT.

As DNA, the CDR3 is TGCAGTGCTAGAGATGCAGGGTGGGACTATGGCTACACCTTC. Protein: CSARDAGWDYGYTF. The rearrangement links TRBV20-1 to TRBJ1-2, with D possibly being TRBD1 (5 bases). CDR3 length equals 14 residues. The germline V and J ends were trimmed by 0 bases and 3 bases, with 11 bases remaining between them. Germline lookup yields CDR1 DFQATT and CDR2 SNEGSKA (reference sequence).

This clonotype was detected many times. The genes are TRBV7-6 and TRBJ2-1, with TRBD2 matching over 7 bases. This CDR3 is 16 amino acids long. V dropped 1 base and J dropped 9; count of bases not matched to a gene: 12. The germline V gene has CDR1 SGHVS and CDR2 FNYEAQ. Here the CDR3 reads CASSLGSGGSGGEQFF. CDR3 sequence (DNA): TGTGCCAGCAGCTTAGGTAGCGGAGGCTCGGGGGGTGAGCAGTTCTTC.

The chain links TRBV23-1 to TRBJ2-7; D remains ambiguous. TRBV23-1 is an open reading frame, and its role is uncertain. The CDR3 runs 15 residues. Trimming stripped 8 bases from V and 2 bases from J, with 19 bases between. CDR3: CASFKGQVSPYEQYV. CDR3 nucleotides: TGCGCCAGCTTTAAGGGCCAGGTTTCACCCTACGAGCAGTACGTC.

J is TRBJ2-1 and V is TRBV27; D might be TRBD1 or TRBD2, each matching 5 bases. The CDR3 extends over 14 amino acids. Trimming stripped 6 bases from V and 6 bases from J, with 15 bases between. Germline V gives CDR1 MNHEY, CDR2 SMNVEV (reference sequence). The chain's CDR3 is CASRLGTAGNEQFF. The CDR3, as DNA: TGTGCCAGCAGACTCGGGACCGCCGGCAATGAGCAGTTCTTC.

The rearrangement links TRBV6-1 to TRBJ2-7; D uncertain. Germline V lookup: CDR1 MNHNS, CDR2 SASEGT. There are 12 residues in the CDR3. The V gene lost 4 bases and the J gene lost 7 bases, with 11 bases spanning the gap. This CDR3 reads CASSGTWLEQYV. CDR3 coding DNA: TGTGCCAGCAGTGGGACCTGGTTGGAGCAGTACGTC.

This chain joins TRBV27 and TRBJ2-3, with TRBD1 as a possible D gene (6 bases). V lost 5 bases and J lost 2, with 14 bases in between. Germline CDR1 and CDR2: MNHEY and SMNVEV (reference sequence). There are 15 residues in the CDR3. Here the CDR3 reads CASSRRQEATDTQYF. Written as DNA, the CDR3 is TGTGCCAGCAGTCGCCGACAGGAGGCCACAGATACGCAGTATTTT.

The CDR3 spells CASSPSQGLNTEAFF. The DNA for the CDR3 is TGTGCCAGCAGCCCCTCTCAAGGCCTGAACACTGAAGCTTTCTTT. The V call is TRBV7-9, the J call TRBJ1-1; D remains ambiguous. The CDR3 is 15 amino acids. V gave up 5 bases and J gave up 0 bases, with 13 bases separating them. The V gene's germline CDR1 is SEHNR and CDR2 FQNEAQ (reference sequence).

This clonotype was observed many times. The J gene is TRBJ1-5, the V gene TRBV6-6, with TRBD1 matching over 7 bases. Germline V gene lookup returns CDR1 MNHNY and CDR2 SVGAGI (reference sequence). CDR3 size: 14 residues. The V gene end was trimmed by 6 bases and the J gene end by 5 bases; junction bases not matched to a gene: 7. CDR3 in DNA: TGTGCCAGCAGCACCAGGGGGGTTGATCAGCCCCAGCATTTT. Residues: CASSTRGVDQPQHF.

This clonotype showed up just a few times. This chain uses TRBV7-6 with TRBJ2-7, with D perhaps matching TRBD1 (6 bases). The CDR3 runs to 15 residues. V lost 4 bases to trimming and J lost 3 bases, with 16 bases between them. Germline CDR1 reads SGHVS; CDR2 reads FNYEAQ. The CDR3 is CASSSTGPGDYEQYF. The CDR3, as DNA: TGTGCCAGCAGCTCGACAGGTCCAGGGGACTACGAGCAGTACTTC.

The chain carries TRBV5-8 and TRBJ1-4; 7 bases align to TRBD1. CDR3 length: 16 amino acids. Germline CDR1 reads SGHTS; CDR2 reads YDEGEE. J was trimmed by 4 bases and V by 3 bases; bases with no gene match: 9. The CDR3 coding sequence is TGTGCCAGCAGCTCAGCCCCGGGACAGATTAATGAAAAACTGTTTTTT. This sequence encodes CASSSAPGQINEKLFF. Complete variable domain (other parts from reference TRBV5-8 and TRBJ1-4): EAGVTQSPTHLIKTRGQQATLRCSPISGHTSVYWYQQALGLGLQFLLWYDEGEERNRGNFPPRFSGRQFPNYSSELNVNALELEDSALYLCASSSAPGQINEKLFFGSGTQLSVL.

V usage is TRBV6-4 and J usage is TRBJ2-5; possibly TRBD1 or TRBD2 for D (5 bases each). V gave up 5 bases and J gave up 3 bases, with 16 bases separating them. The CDR3 contains 15 residues. Germline-derived CDR1 and CDR2 are MRHNA and SNTAGT. The CDR3 loop reads CASSSGASGKETQYF. The CDR3 DNA reads as TGTGCCAGCAGTTCCGGGGCGTCCGGAAAAGAGACCCAGTACTTC.

In this sample, this clonotype turned up a few times. The chain links TRBV7-9 to TRBJ1-1; D is unresolved. Germline V gives CDR1 SEHNR, CDR2 FQNEAQ (reference sequence). The CDR3 has 16 residues. Trimming stripped 5 bases from V and 1 base from J, with 17 bases between. The CDR3 loop is CASSPVLRASNTEAFF. The CDR3 coding sequence is TGTGCCAGCAGCCCAGTTCTACGGGCTTCGAACACTGAAGCTTTCTTT.